Below are 17 T cell receptor beta chains sequenced from a single sample in a study of radiotherapy plus CTLA-4 blockade in lung cancer. TCRdb's table, derived via immunoSEQ multiplex PCR, lists solely in-frame clones and lacks some. The sample consists of roughly 66,000 clones, approximately 82% of them appearing once. Sequences were derived from peripheral blood, sampled from a patient treated with radiotherapy plus ipilimumab. The receptors derive from a human donor with non-small cell lung cancer who had a partial response to radiotherapy plus ipilimumab.

The chain is built from TRBV7-2 and TRBJ2-1, with D possibly matching TRBD2 (5 bases). The CDR3 loop spans 13 amino acids. Trimming took off 3 bases at V and 4 bases at J, with 7 bases between the two ends. The V gene's germline CDR1 is SGHTA and CDR2 FQGNSA. The CDR3 is CASSFGLYNEQFF. The CDR3 DNA reads TGTGCCAGCAGCTTTGGACTGTACAATGAGCAGTTCTTC. The variable domain in full, with the rest retrieved from reference TRBV7-2 and TRBJ2-1, is GAGVSQSPSNKVTEKGKDVELRCDPISGHTALYWYRQSLGQGLEFLIYFQGNSAPDKSGLPSDRFSAERTGGSVSTLTIQRTQQEDSAVYLCASSFGLYNEQFFGPGTRLTVL.

This sequence joins TRBV27 and TRBJ1-4; 9 bases map to TRBD1. The CDR3 covers 15 residues. J gave up 7 bases and V 6 bases, and 9 bases lay outside the gene matches. In germline, CDR1 is MNHEY, CDR2 SMNVEV (reference sequence). The CDR3 sequence: CASSPGTGRGEKLFF. The CDR3 bases are TGTGCCAGCAGCCCCGGGACAGGGAGAGGTGAAAAACTGTTTTTT.

The chain joins TRBV28 to TRBJ1-1; D is uncertain. The germline V and J ends were trimmed by 3 bases and 0 bases, with 8 bases remaining between them. CDR3 length equals 14 residues. The germline CDR1 and CDR2 sequences are MDHEN and SYDVKM. CDR3 nucleotides: TGTGCCAGCAGTTTTGTGGCCCTGAACACTGAAGCTTTCTTT. Its translation is CASSFVALNTEAFF.

The V gene is TRBV7-6, the J gene TRBJ1-3; D gene uncertain. V was clipped by 5 bases and J by 7 bases, with 15 bases between them. CDR1 SGHVS and CDR2 FNYEAQ come from the germline V gene. The CDR3 runs 14 residues. CDR3 loop: CASSATEAGNTIYF. The DNA for the CDR3 is TGTGCCAGCAGCGCGACTGAAGCGGGGAACACCATATATTTT.

The J gene is TRBJ2-1, the V gene TRBV28, with TRBD1 matching over 9 bases. The length of the CDR3 is 15 residues. Trimming removed 2 bases from V and 9 bases from J; junction bases left unmatched: 8. Germline V gives CDR1 MDHEN, CDR2 SYDVKM. CDR3 sequence (DNA): TGTGCCAGCAGTTTACTCATTGGACAGGGGAGTGAGCAGTTCTTC. Its translation: CASSLLIGQGSEQFF.

V usage is TRBV5-8 and J usage is TRBJ1-2, with D tentatively TRBD1 (5 bases). Germline CDR1 reads SGHTS; CDR2 reads YDEGEE. CDR3 length: 15 amino acids. The V end lost 3 bases, the J end lost 2 bases, and 14 bases lay between the germline ends. CDR3 loop: CASSYKVSGNYGYTF. The CDR3 DNA sequence: TGTGCCAGCAGCTACAAGGTGTCAGGGAACTATGGCTACACCTTC.

The rearrangement joins TRBV30 to TRBJ1-2; tentative D call: TRBD1 (6 bases). CDR3 length equals 16 residues. Trimming shortened V by 4 bases and J by 8 bases, and 26 bases separated the two germline ends. CDR1 GTSNPN and CDR2 SVGIG come from the germline V gene (reference sequence). CDR3 sequence reads: CAWNRRDPGGLGGYTF. The CDR3 nucleotides are TGTGCCTGGAACCGCAGGGACCCGGGGGGCCTCGGGGGCTACACCTTC. The full variable domain, completed using reference TRBV30 and TRBJ1-2, is SQTIHQWPATLVQPVGSPLSLECTVEGTSNPNLYWYRQAAGRGLQLLFYSVGIGQISSEVPQNLSASRPQDRQFILSSKKLLLSDSGFYLCAWNRRDPGGLGGYTFGSGTRLTVV.

This chain joins TRBV6-5 and TRBJ2-7; 7 bases map to TRBD2. CDR1 and CDR2 (germline): MNHEY, SVGAGI. J gave up 8 bases and V 6 bases, and 16 bases lay outside the gene matches. This CDR3 is built from 15 residues. CDR3 amino acids: CASSRGLRESDKQYF. The DNA for the CDR3 is TGTGCCAGCAGCCGGGGGTTGCGGGAGAGCGACAAGCAGTACTTC.

The genes are TRBV6-1 and TRBJ1-3, with a weak D call TRBD1 (6 bases). Germline V gives CDR1 MNHNS, CDR2 SASEGT. Between the trimmed V and J ends, which lost 9 bases and 3 bases, there was a span of 12 bases. The CDR3 length is 13 residues. The CDR3 loop is CASSTGYGNTIYF. DNA of the CDR3: TGTGCCAGTTCGACAGGCTATGGAAACACCATATATTTT.

J is TRBJ2-7 and V is TRBV2; 8 nucleotides agree with TRBD1. Losses at the gene ends were 8 bases for V and 7 bases for J; bases not matched to a gene: 13. The CDR3 has 14 residues. Germline V gene data show CDR1 as SNHLY and CDR2 as FYNNEI. The CDR3 bases are TGTGCCAGCGTCCAGCAGGGGGCCCTAGGGGAGCAGTACTTC. Encoded protein: CASVQQGALGEQYF.

This sequence joins TRBV25-1 and TRBJ1-4, with 9 bases aligning to TRBD1. The CDR3 is 16 amino acids. Germline V gene lookup returns CDR1 MGHDK and CDR2 SYGVNS. V trimming: 3 bases; J trimming: 10 bases; junction bases outside the gene matches: 12. The CDR3 sequence is CASSDTGGGWGGKLFF. CDR3 nucleotide sequence: TGTGCCAGCAGTGATACAGGGGGCGGGTGGGGCGGAAAACTGTTTTTT.

V and J are TRBV7-2 and TRBJ2-1; D ambiguous. This CDR3 is 12 amino acids long. The germline V gene encodes CDR1 SGHTA and CDR2 FQGNSA. V lost 1 base and J 7 bases, leaving 5 bases between the germline ends. CDR3 DNA: TGTGCCAGCAGCTTAGTCGGGAATGAGCAGTTCTTC. It is translated as CASSLVGNEQFF. The full variable domain, with the rest looked up from reference TRBV7-2 and TRBJ2-1, is GAGVSQSPSNKVTEKGKDVELRCDPISGHTALYWYRQSLGQGLEFLIYFQGNSAPDKSGLPSDRFSAERTGGSVSTLTIQRTQQEDSAVYLCASSLVGNEQFFGPGTRLTVL.

This chain links TRBV10-3 with TRBJ2-3; 11 positions match TRBD2. Trimming removed 5 bases from V and 4 bases from J; junction bases left unmatched: 2. The CDR3 covers 14 residues. In germline, CDR1 is ENHRY, CDR2 SYGVKD. Written as DNA, the CDR3 is TGTGCCATCAGTCTAGCGGGAGGTGCAGATACGCAGTATTTT. Protein sequence: CAISLAGGADTQYF.

In regard to this clone: A much larger clone lies a single base off, so this may be a read error. This chain joins TRBV7-3 and TRBJ2-2; TRBD1 might be the D (6 bases). This CDR3 has 14 amino acids. From germline, CDR1 is SGHTA and CDR2 FQGTGA. The V end was cut by 4 bases, the J end by 1 base, with 7 bases between. The chain's CDR3 is CASSSTGNTGELFF. For the CDR3, the DNA is TGTGCCAGCAGCTCGACAGGGAACACCGGGGAGCTGTTTTTT.

This sequence joins TRBV2 and TRBJ1-4, with D perhaps TRBD1 (6 bases). In germline, CDR1 is SNHLY, CDR2 FYNNEI. Trimming cost V 4 bases and J 8 bases, with 14 bases left between them. The CDR3 is made up of 14 amino acids. CDR3 in amino acids: CASSGSGVREKLFF. The CDR3 DNA sequence: TGTGCCAGCAGTGGCTCAGGGGTTAGGGAAAAACTGTTTTTT.

This clone was picked up one time. The chain carries TRBV5-1 and TRBJ2-7; D not resolved. CDR1 and CDR2 from the germline V gene are SGHRS and YFSETQ. V lost 4 bases, J lost 7 bases, and 9 bases lay in between. This CDR3 is 11 amino acids long. CDR3 region: CASSADKEQYF. The CDR3 nucleotides read TGCGCCAGCAGCGCGGATAAGGAGCAGTACTTC.

This clone appeared a single time. The chain is built from TRBV18 and TRBJ2-1; D uncertain. The CDR3 runs to 13 residues. The ends were cut back, 1 base at V and 7 bases at J, with 8 bases in the middle. Germline-derived CDR1 and CDR2 are KGHSH and LQKENI. The CDR3 sequence: CASSPLPGNEQFF. CDR3 bases: TGTGCCAGCTCACCACTTCCCGGGAATGAGCAGTTCTTC.